This is a list of T cell receptor beta chains from one sample in a study of T cells in Graves' hyperthyroidism and ophthalmopathy. MiXCR, run by TCRdb on the multiplex PCR reads, gives a single entry per CDR3 protein. The table includes about 700,000 distinct CDR3 sequences, approximately 42% detected once. The sample taken for sequencing was peripheral blood or thyroid tissue (not recorded which). These receptors were collected from an adult man with Graves' disease, either hyperthyroidism or ophthalmopathy (not recorded which). Both conserved end residues are part of each CDR3. D genes are given only for firm matches. Some rows mark clone size as missing; the rest say once, few, many or name a class of expanded clone.

many TRBJ2-2 TRBV9 - CASSLTSNTGELFF TGTGCCAGCAGCCTCACATCGAACACCGGGGAGCTGTTTTTT
- TRBJ1-4 TRBV12-3/TRBV12-4 - CASRMNLGELFF TGTGCCAGCAGGATGAACCTTGGAGAACTGTTTTTT
many TRBJ1-1 TRBV15 TRBD1 CATSRDWTGVNTEAFF TGTGCCACCAGCAGAGATTGGACAGGGGTGAACACTGAAGCTTTCTTT
- TRBJ2-2 TRBV12-3/TRBV12-4 TRBD1 CASSQTGGGELFF TGTGCCAGCAGCCAGACAGGGGGCGGGGAGCTGTTTTTT
- TRBJ1-1 TRBV25-1 - CASSQDQRSEAFF TGCGCCAGCAGCCAAGATCAGCGTTCTGAAGCTTTCTTT
- TRBJ1-6 TRBV29-1 - CSTGGHSPLHF TGCAGCACCGGGGGGCACTCACCCCTCCACTTT
- TRBJ1-4 TRBV2 - CASSLQGSRNEKLFF TGTGCCAGCAGCTTACAGGGCTCTAGGAATGAAAAACTGTTTTTT
- TRBJ2-3 TRBV2 - CASSEGSGADTQYF TGTGCCAGCAGTGAAGGTTCGGGGGCAGATACGCAGTATTTT
once TRBJ2-6 TRBV15 - CATSRDISGANVLTF TGTGCCACCAGCAGAGACATCTCTGGGGCCAACGTCCTGACTTTC
- TRBJ2-7 TRBV7-8 - CASSQERATYEQYF TGCGCCAGCAGCCAGGAGCGGGCTACCTACGAGCAGTACTTC
few TRBJ2-7 TRBV20-1 - CSARDHAYEQYF TGCAGTGCTAGAGATCATGCCTACGAGCAGTACTTC
once TRBJ2-7 TRBV7-2 - CASSRVEELPGYEQYF TGTGCCAGCAGCCGCGTTGAAGAACTCCCGGGCTACGAGCAGTACTTC
few TRBJ1-1 TRBV9 - CASSVVWGSNTEAFF TGTGCCAGCAGCGTAGTTTGGGGGTCGAACACTGAAGCTTTCTTT
few TRBJ1-3 TRBV25-1 TRBD1 CASSGPTGGSGNTIYF TGTGCCAGCAGTGGGCCGACAGGGGGCTCTGGAAACACCATATATTTT
- TRBJ2-7 TRBV19 - CASSGGTKSYEQYF TGTGCCAGCAGCGGCGGGACAAAATCCTACGAGCAGTACTTC
- TRBJ2-7 TRBV20-1 - CSAFRLPTSLSYEQYF TGCAGTGCTTTCCGTCTACCCACGAGCCTCTCCTACGAGCAGTACTTC
few TRBJ1-5 TRBV2 TRBD1 CASSTGQGYNQPQHF TGTGCCAGCAGCACCGGACAGGGGTACAATCAGCCCCAGCATTTT
- TRBJ1-1 TRBV24-1 - CATSDNTGTEAFF TGTGCCACCAGTGATAACACCGGGACTGAAGCTTTCTTT
- TRBJ1-4 TRBV7-9 - CASSLMGRGTRHRYYEKLFF TGTGCCAGCAGCTTAATGGGAAGAGGGACCCGACACCGTTACTATGAAAAACTGTTTTTT
- TRBJ2-3 TRBV10-2 - CASASRGADTQYF TGCGCCAGCGCGTCGAGGGGCGCAGATACGCAGTATTTT
- TRBJ1-2 TRBV29-1 TRBD1 CSVEADRGNYGYTF TGCAGCGTTGAAGCCGACAGGGGGAACTATGGCTACACCTTC
- TRBJ2-7 TRBV14 - CASSQDPVTGYEQYF TGTGCCAGCAGCCAAGATCCAGTTACGGGCTACGAGCAGTACTTC
once TRBJ1-2 TRBV24-1 TRBD1 CATSDADRGRYGYTF TGTGCCACCAGTGACGCAGACAGGGGACGCTATGGCTACACCTTC
- TRBJ2-5 TRBV5-1 - CASSLAGVTTETQYF TGCGCCAGCAGCTTGGCCGGGGTCACCACAGAGACCCAGTACTTC
- TRBJ2-5 TRBV5-6 - CAWSVPETQYF TGTGCCTGGAGTGTCCCAGAGACCCAGTACTTC
many TRBJ2-7 TRBV10-3 TRBD1 CAISEGGESSYEQYF TGTGCCATCAGTGAAGGGGGCGAGTCATCCTACGAGCAGTACTTC
few TRBJ2-7 TRBV5-1 TRBD2 CASSLASGRDYEQYF TGCGCCAGCAGCTTGGCTAGCGGGAGGGACTACGAGCAGTACTTC
many TRBJ1-1 TRBV10-2 - CASSTAGENTEAFF TGCGCCAGCAGCACCGCTGGGGAGAACACTGAAGCTTTCTTT
- TRBJ2-5 TRBV20-1 TRBD2 CSARDGRAQYF TGCAGTGCCCGCGACGGGAGGGCCCAGTACTTC
many TRBJ1-1 TRBV29-1 - CSVGAGTEAFF TGCAGCGTTGGGGCAGGGACTGAAGCTTTCTTT
few TRBJ2-5 TRBV11-2 TRBD1 CASRGQGGGETQYF TGTGCCAGCAGAGGACAGGGTGGAGGAGAGACCCAGTACTTC
- TRBJ1-1 TRBV19 - CASSIVSGADTEAFF TGTGCCAGTAGTATAGTATCAGGAGCCGACACTGAAGCTTTCTTT
few TRBJ1-5 TRBV24-1 - CASSQGRRSNQPQHF TGTGCCAGCAGTCAAGGACGGCGATCAAATCAGCCCCAGCATTTT
- TRBJ2-7 TRBV29-1 - CSSRGSYEQYF TGCAGCTCCCGGGGGTCCTACGAGCAGTACTTC
- TRBJ2-5 TRBV7-6 TRBD2 CASSLVAGGVQETQYF TGTGCCAGCAGCTTAGTAGCGGGAGGCGTCCAAGAGACCCAGTACTTC
- TRBJ1-1 TRBV12-3/TRBV12-4 - CASSFGWNTEAFF TGTGCCAGCAGTTTTGGATGGAACACTGAAGCTTTCTTT